Listed below are T cell receptor beta chains from one sample, sequenced in a study of cytomegalovirus exposure and HLA in healthy donors. Only in-frame clones appear in the TCRdb table, and some are missing; sequencing was by immunoSEQ multiplex PCR. The sample yields 200,000 to 250,000 clones, under 80% seen once. The sample comprised PBMCs. Receptor source: a girl aged 2 to 10 in good health and CMV-seronegative. Both conserved end residues are part of each CDR3. A D gene is named only where the DNA matches it firmly. Clone size is not always given. Where it is, it says once, few, many or a class for expanded clones.

J gene: TRBJ1-1
D gene: -
V gene: TRBV4-2
clone size: -
CDR3 protein: CASSQDWQDANTEAFF
CDR3 DNA: TGTGCCAGCAGCCAAGATTGGCAGGATGCGAACACTGAAGCTTTCTTT

J gene: TRBJ1-6
D gene: -
V gene: TRBV4-2
clone size: few
CDR3 protein: CASRTGFNSPLHF
CDR3 DNA: TGTGCCAGCAGGACAGGTTTTAATTCACCCCTCCACTTT

J gene: TRBJ1-1
D gene: TRBD1
V gene: TRBV7-9
clone size: -
CDR3 protein: CASSHDRVEEAFF
CDR3 DNA: TGTGCCAGCAGCCATGACAGGGTGGAAGAAGCTTTCTTT

J gene: TRBJ2-5
D gene: TRBD2
V gene: TRBV7-3
clone size: -
CDR3 protein: CASSLRRGAQETQYF
CDR3 DNA: TGTGCCAGCAGCTTAAGGCGGGGGGCCCAAGAGACCCAGTACTTC

J gene: TRBJ2-7
D gene: TRBD2
V gene: TRBV15
clone size: -
CDR3 protein: CATGLAGLYEQYF
CDR3 DNA: TGTGCCACCGGTCTAGCGGGGCTCTACGAGCAGTACTTC

J gene: TRBJ2-7
D gene: -
V gene: TRBV5-1
clone size: -
CDR3 protein: CASSKRQSKADEQYF
CDR3 DNA: TGCGCCAGCAGCAAAAGACAGAGTAAGGCGGACGAGCAGTACTTC

J gene: TRBJ1-4
D gene: TRBD1
V gene: TRBV18
clone size: -
CDR3 protein: CASSSGTATNEKLFF
CDR3 DNA: TGTGCCAGCTCCTCGGGGACAGCAACTAATGAAAAACTGTTTTTT

J gene: TRBJ1-5
D gene: -
V gene: TRBV27
clone size: -
CDR3 protein: CASSPRGGGTGQPQHF
CDR3 DNA: TGTGCCAGCAGCCCTAGGGGCGGAGGGACGGGACAGCCCCAGCATTTT

J gene: TRBJ1-5
D gene: -
V gene: TRBV9
clone size: -
CDR3 protein: CASSVWGLSNQPQHF
CDR3 DNA: TGTGCCAGCAGCGTCTGGGGCCTTAGCAATCAGCCCCAGCATTTT

J gene: TRBJ1-3
D gene: -
V gene: TRBV13
clone size: -
CDR3 protein: CASSQQGRRNTIYF
CDR3 DNA: TGTGCCAGCAGCCAACAGGGACGGCGAAACACCATATATTTT

J gene: TRBJ2-1
D gene: TRBD2
V gene: TRBV4-2
clone size: -
CDR3 protein: CASSTSGERMNEQFF
CDR3 DNA: TGTGCCAGCAGCACCAGCGGGGAGAGAATGAATGAGCAGTTCTTC

J gene: TRBJ2-1
D gene: -
V gene: TRBV7-9
clone size: -
CDR3 protein: CASSPRPNEQFF
CDR3 DNA: TGTGCCAGCAGCCCCCGTCCCAATGAGCAGTTCTTC

J gene: TRBJ2-6
D gene: -
V gene: TRBV6-1
clone size: -
CDR3 protein: CASSEKPGRSGVLTF
CDR3 DNA: TGTGCCAGCAGTGAAAAACCCGGTAGGAGTGGCGTCCTGACTTTC

J gene: TRBJ1-2
D gene: TRBD1
V gene: TRBV6-1
clone size: -
CDR3 protein: CASSDTGAYGYTF
CDR3 DNA: TGTGCCAGCAGTGACACAGGGGCATATGGCTACACCTTC

J gene: TRBJ2-2
D gene: -
V gene: TRBV19
clone size: few
CDR3 protein: CASQPEGVTGELFF
CDR3 DNA: TGTGCCAGCCAGCCCGAGGGGGTTACCGGGGAGCTGTTTTTT